The next 5 T cell receptor beta chains were all read from a single sample in a study of regulatory T cells in long-lasting Graves disease. HTBI primers from iRepertoire and Arm-PCR of CDR3 regions yielded the TCR beta libraries. TCRdb processed the multiplex PCR reads anew with MiXCR; each CDR3 protein has one entry. Among 200,000 to 250,000 distinct CDR3 sequences listed, 15% to 20% were seen once. Time point of the sample: newly diagnosed GD, antithyroid drugs for less than 3 months. RNA from PBMCs was the source of the TCR library. The input for sequencing was peripheral blood mononuclear cells (PBMCs), taken at new diagnosis, from a patient treated with antithyroid drugs. These receptors were collected from a female donor with Graves disease.

This clonotype was detected ten times or more. The V call is TRBV11-2, the J call TRBJ2-2; D remains ambiguous. The CDR3 totals 16 residues. With 2 bases removed from V and 7 bases from J, the gap between germline ends came to 17 bases. Per germline, CDR1 SGHAT and CDR2 FQNNGV. CDR3 region: CASSLLLRRLSGELFF. CDR3 coding DNA: TGTGCCAGCAGCTTATTGTTAAGGCGTCTAAGCGGGGAGCTGTTTTTT.

This clonotype was counted many times. V gene TRBV11-2 combines with J gene TRBJ2-1; possibly TRBD1 or TRBD2 for D (5 bases each). Looked up from germline, CDR1 is SGHAT and CDR2 is FQNNGV. Between the trimmed V and J ends, which lost 2 bases and 7 bases, there was a span of 15 bases. CDR3 length: 15 amino acids. CDR3 bases: TGTGCCAGCAGCTTAATTCGGGGACGGCTGAATGAGCAGTTCTTC. Translated: CASSLIRGRLNEQFF.

This clonotype has at least ten counts. The chain uses TRBV20-1 and TRBJ1-1; no clear D gene. The CDR3 loop spans 13 amino acids. Trimming stripped 2 bases from V and 1 base from J, with 8 bases between. The V gene's germline CDR1 is DFQATT and CDR2 SNEGSKA (reference sequence). Here the CDR3 DNA reads TGCAGTGCTAGAACAACCTCGAACACTGAAGCTTTCTTT. This codes for CSARTTSNTEAFF.

This clonotype occurred many times. This rearrangement joins TRBV6-2 or TRBV6-3 to TRBJ2-2, with a weak D call TRBD1 (6 bases). V was pared by 7 bases and J by 4 bases, with 13 bases between. Germline CDR1 and CDR2: MNHEY and SVGEGT. CDR3 length: 14 residues. The CDR3 bases are TGTGCCAGCATTCAGGGGCAACGCACCGGGGAGCTGTTTTTT. This translates into CASIQGQRTGELFF.

Worth noting for this clonotype: A much larger clone lies a single base off, so this may be a read error. V gene TRBV7-6 combines with J gene TRBJ2-7, with TRBD2 as a possible D gene (6 bases). The CDR3 is 13 amino acids. Per germline, CDR1 SGHVS and CDR2 FNYEAQ. CDR3 DNA sequence: TGTGCCAGCGGGGCTAGCGAGTCCTACGAGCGGTACTTC. Its translation is CASGASESYERYF.